The 5 T cell receptor beta chains below all came from one sample that was sequenced in a study of early T cells in non-severe SARS-CoV-2 infection. A single record per CDR3 protein comes from TCRdb applying MiXCR to the 5' RACE reads. The sample lists about 35,000 distinct CDR3 sequences; around 6% were seen once. The specimen was whole blood, collected at baseline. The receptors shown here come from an adult who was a healthcare worker with PCR-confirmed SARS-CoV-2 infection or an uninfected control (not recorded which).

This clonotype was picked up a small number of times. The CDR3 nucleotides are TGTGCCAGCAGCGTCAGTTGGGGAGTTCAGGAGCAGTACTTC. Encoded protein: CASSVSWGVQEQYF. The V gene is TRBV6-1, the J gene TRBJ2-7, with a possible D match to TRBD2 (5 bases). Germline-derived CDR1 and CDR2 are MNHNS and SASEGT. With 6 bases removed from V and 7 bases from J, the gap between germline ends came to 19 bases. This CDR3 has 14 amino acids.

This clonotype was counted many times. The rearrangement uses TRBV7-2 and TRBJ1-2; D uncertain. Deletions cut 0 bases from V and 5 bases from J, with 7 bases between. The CDR3 has 13 residues. Germline CDR1 SGHTA, CDR2 FQGNSA. The CDR3 region has the DNA TGTGCCAGCAGCTTAGCCACAGTATATGGCTACACCTTC. Translated, it gives CASSLATVYGYTF.

In its sample, this clonotype was seen many times. The V call is TRBV12-3 or TRBV12-4, the J call TRBJ2-1; 10 bases fit TRBD2. Trimming took 5 bases from V and 2 from J; bases not matched to a gene: 3. The CDR3 runs 15 residues. The DNA for the CDR3 is TGTGCCAGCAGTACTAGCGGGACGACCTACAATGAGCAGTTCTTC. Encoded protein: CASSTSGTTYNEQFF.

This clonotype was detected only a few times. The rearrangement uses TRBV2 and TRBJ2-5; D remains unclear. The CDR3 is 13 residues long. Germline CDR1 reads SNHLY; CDR2 reads FYNNEI. Deletions cut 3 bases from V and 3 bases from J, with 8 bases between. The CDR3 nucleotides read TGTGCCAGCAGTGACGGCCAGGAAGAGACCCAGTACTTC. It yields the protein CASSDGQEETQYF.

This clonotype has at least ten counts. This sequence joins TRBV7-9 and TRBJ2-2; D not resolved. Germline V gives CDR1 SEHNR, CDR2 FQNEAQ (reference sequence). CDR3 size: 12 residues. Trimming cost V 5 bases and J 5 bases, with 6 bases left between them. CDR3 region: CASSPGTGELFF. For the CDR3, the DNA is TGTGCCAGCAGCCCCGGGACCGGGGAGCTGTTTTTT.